These T cell receptor beta chains were read from a single sample in a study of patients and donors after allogeneic stem cell transplantation. MiXCR, run by TCRdb on the RT-PCR reads, gives a single entry per CDR3 protein. Of roughly 200,000 distinct CDR3 sequences in the sample, around two fifths were seen once. Sequences were obtained from blood, either unsorted or a sorted T cell fraction (not recorded which). These receptors originate from a human donor who was either an allogeneic HSCT recipient or a stem cell or donor lymphocyte infusion donor (not recorded which). It is not recorded whose cells these are; they may come from a transplant donor. Both conserved end residues are trimmed from each CDR3. Fields, in order: J gene, D gene, V gene, CDR3 protein. A D gene is named only where the DNA matches it firmly.

TRBJ2-1	.	TRBV6-4	ASSDSGEVRQQF
TRBJ2-7	TRBD2	TRBV28	ASSFLAGYHEQY
TRBJ2-7	.	TRBV6-2/TRBV6-3	ASSYRVLSDEQY
TRBJ1-1	.	TRBV5-1	ASSLGNMNTEAF
TRBJ1-5	.	TRBV4-2	ASSQEWGNSNQPQH
TRBJ2-2	.	TRBV10-3	AISEPTGELF
TRBJ1-1	.	TRBV6-6	ASSYSALQNAEAF
TRBJ1-4	TRBD1	TRBV12-3/TRBV12-4	ASSYRGYTNEKLF
TRBJ1-5	.	TRBV20-1	SASTWDGKPQH
TRBJ1-1	TRBD1	TRBV6-5	ASRQQGALNTEAF
TRBJ2-7	TRBD1	TRBV5-5	ASSWTGRPSEQY
TRBJ1-1	.	TRBV7-6	ASSLSPGTNTEAF
TRBJ2-2	.	TRBV29-1	SVDVQGSTGELF
TRBJ2-7	.	TRBV29-1	SVVGGATYEQY